These 29 T cell receptor beta chains share one sample of origin, sequenced in a study of T cell responses to AZD1222 COVID-19 vaccine. Clones were sequenced by immunoSEQ multiplex PCR, and TCRdb holds only the in-frame ones, with some missing. This table holds some 83,000 clones, roughly 82% found once. The specimen comprised peripheral blood, sampled on day 0 of AZD1222 vaccination. These receptors were obtained from an adult in good health.

This sequence joins TRBV28 and TRBJ1-1; the D gene is possibly TRBD1 (5 bases). With 5 bases removed from V and 4 bases from J, the gap between germline ends came to 17 bases. In germline, CDR1 is MDHEN, CDR2 SYDVKM. The CDR3 has 15 residues. The CDR3 region is CASSAPGRGATEAFF. As DNA, the CDR3 is TGTGCCAGCAGTGCCCCGGGGAGAGGGGCCACTGAAGCTTTCTTT.

The DNA of the CDR3 is TGTGCCAGTACCGTGTGGGGCACTGAAGCTTTCTTT. Its translation is CASTVWGTEAFF. The V gene is TRBV19, the J gene TRBJ1-1; no clear D. Trimming pared 7 bases from V and 4 bases from J, leaving 10 bases between. The CDR3 extends over 12 amino acids. CDR1 is LNHDA, CDR2 SQIVND, per germline (reference sequence).

This clone was seen a handful of times. The chain is built from TRBV19 and TRBJ1-1; D is ambiguous. The germline V and J ends were trimmed by 5 bases and 5 bases, with 12 bases remaining between them. Per germline, CDR1 LNHDA and CDR2 SQIVND (reference sequence). This CDR3 contains 13 residues. The CDR3 DNA is TGTGCCAGTAGTCCGGGGAGAGTAACTGAAGCTTTCTTT. This gives the protein CASSPGRVTEAFF.

This chain joins TRBV5-6 and TRBJ2-4; 7 bases align to TRBD1. With V trimmed by 1 base and J by 6 bases, 1 base remained unmatched. The germline gives CDR1 SGHDT, CDR2 YYEEEE. This CDR3 contains 13 residues. The CDR3 nucleotides read TGTGCCAGCAGCTTGAGGGGGCTAAACATTCAGTACTTC. Translating gives CASSLRGLNIQYF.

The CDR3 DNA is TGTGCCAGCAGCCCCCGGGGGTGGGATGAGCAGTTCTTC. Residues: CASSPRGWDEQFF. This sequence joins TRBV7-3 and TRBJ2-1; tentative D call: TRBD2 (6 bases). This CDR3 is 13 amino acids long. Germline lookup yields CDR1 SGHTA and CDR2 FQGTGA. V lost 5 bases and J 8 bases, leaving 13 bases between the germline ends.

The V gene is TRBV5-1, the J gene TRBJ1-6; 7 positions match TRBD1. Germline V gene lookup returns CDR1 SGHRS and CDR2 YFSETQ. The CDR3 contains 16 residues. V shed 4 bases and J 8 bases; nucleotides not matched to a gene: 12. The CDR3: CASSLVRGRAYSPLHF. The CDR3 coding sequence is TGCGCCAGCAGCCTCGTGAGGGGGCGCGCATATTCACCCCTCCACTTT. Using reference TRBV5-1 and TRBJ1-6 for the parts outside the CDR3, the full variable domain is KAGVTQTPRYLIKTRGQQVTLSCSPISGHRSVSWYQQTPGQGLQFLFEYFSETQRNKGNFPGRFSGRQFSNSRSEMNVSTLELGDSALYLCASSLVRGRAYSPLHFGNGTRLTVT.

The genes are TRBV7-6 and TRBJ2-1; D call uncertain. Trimming shortened V by 5 bases and J by 6 bases, and 11 bases separated the two germline ends. In germline, CDR1 is SGHVS, CDR2 FNYEAQ. The CDR3 covers 13 residues. Here the CDR3 reads CASSPRPGNEQFF. The CDR3 region has the DNA TGTGCCAGCAGCCCTAGACCGGGCAATGAGCAGTTCTTC.

This clone was found a few times. The gene calls are TRBV2 and TRBJ1-1, with 10 bases that match TRBD1. Germline trimming cut 6 bases from V and 3 bases from J; bases unmatched to any gene: 13. Germline V gene sequence: CDR1 SNHLY, CDR2 FYNNEI. The CDR3 is 17 amino acids. The CDR3 region has the DNA TGTGCCAGCAGCGCCCATTTGTGGGACAGGGGTGACACTGAAGCTTTCTTT. Translating gives CASSAHLWDRGDTEAFF.

This clone was detected a few times. The CDR3 nucleotides read TGTGCCAGCAGTTCCGGGACTAGCGGGGCCTACAATGAGCAGTTCTTC. Amino acids: CASSSGTSGAYNEQFF. V gene TRBV28 combines with J gene TRBJ2-1; 13 bases fit TRBD2. J lost 2 bases, V lost 4 bases, and 2 bases had no gene match. Germline V gene data show CDR1 as MDHEN and CDR2 as SYDVKM. CDR3 length equals 16 residues. Full variable domain (remainder filled in from reference TRBV28 and TRBJ2-1): DVKVTQSSRYLVKRTGEKVFLECVQDMDHENMFWYRQDPGLGLRLIYFSYDVKMKEKGDIPEGYSVSREKKERFSLILESASTNQTSMYLCASSSGTSGAYNEQFFGPGTRLTVL.

The chain employs TRBV13 and TRBJ2-3; perhaps TRBD2 as D (6 bases). The V end was cut by 4 bases, the J end by 5 bases, with 22 bases between. The germline V gene encodes CDR1 PRHDT and CDR2 FYEKMQ (reference sequence). The CDR3 is made up of 17 amino acids. Written as DNA, the CDR3 is TGTGCCAGCAGCTCTGGGGGGTACGAGCAGAGCGGAGATACGCAGTATTTT. This codes for CASSSGGYEQSGDTQYF. Using reference TRBV13 and TRBJ2-3 for the parts outside the CDR3, the full variable domain is AAGVIQSPRHLIKEKRETATLKCYPIPRHDTVYWYQQGPGQDPQFLISFYEKMQSDKGSIPDRFSAQQFSDYHSELNMSSLELGDSALYFCASSSGGYEQSGDTQYFGPGTRLTVL.

The V call is TRBV19, the J call TRBJ1-1; 7 nucleotides line up with TRBD1. The CDR3 sequence is 15 residues long. Trimming removed 0 bases from V and 1 base from J; junction bases left unmatched: 2. Germline assignment: CDR1 LNHDA and CDR2 SQIVND (reference sequence). CDR3 protein: CASSIEGGQNTEAFF. The CDR3 region has the DNA TGTGCCAGTAGTATAGAAGGGGGCCAGAACACTGAAGCTTTCTTT.

CDR3 sequence reads: CASSLAQGSGNTIYF. DNA for the CDR3: TGCGCCAGCAGCTTGGCCCAGGGCTCTGGAAACACCATATATTTT. The V call is TRBV5-1, the J call TRBJ1-3, with D perhaps TRBD1 (5 bases). In germline, CDR1 is SGHRS, CDR2 YFSETQ. The CDR3 runs to 15 residues. V lost 0 bases, J lost 0 bases, and 7 bases lay in between.

The table lists this clone with a count of one. The rearrangement links TRBV25-1 to TRBJ1-2; a possible D gene is TRBD1 (6 bases). The CDR3 totals 16 residues. The V and J ends lost 0 bases and 4 bases respectively, with 15 bases between them. Germline values: CDR1 MGHDK, CDR2 SYGVNS. CDR3 nucleotides: TGTGCCAGCAGTGAATATCGGTTGGGGGGGGCCTATGGCTACACCTTC. This translates into CASSEYRLGGAYGYTF.

The chain has TRBV28 and TRBJ1-2; D unclear. This CDR3 spans 12 amino acids. Germline V gene data show CDR1 as MDHEN and CDR2 as SYDVKM. The V and J ends lost 8 bases and 5 bases respectively, with 12 bases between them. The CDR3 coding sequence is TGTGCCAGCCATTCTGATAGGTATGGCTACACCTTC. Encoded protein: CASHSDRYGYTF.

The chain uses TRBV4-3 and TRBJ2-3; TRBD2 matches at 11 bases. The CDR3 runs to 15 residues. V gave up 5 bases and J gave up 10 bases; unmatched junction bases: 11. Germline loops: CDR1 LGHNA, CDR2 YSLEER. CDR3 amino acids: CASSESSLAGEAQYF. CDR3 DNA: TGCGCCAGCAGCGAATCATCACTAGCGGGAGAAGCGCAGTATTTT.

The rearrangement uses TRBV6-5 and TRBJ2-1; the match to TRBD2 covers 7 bases. V dropped 4 bases and J dropped 9; count of bases not matched to a gene: 6. Germline CDR1 is MNHEY and CDR2 is SVGAGI. This CDR3 region has 13 residues. In nucleotides, the CDR3 is TGTGCCAGCAGTTCGCGGGGGACGGGTGAGCAGTTCTTC. Its translation: CASSSRGTGEQFF.

This chain joins TRBV15 and TRBJ2-2; no clear D. Germline CDR1 reads LNHNV; CDR2 reads YYDKDF (reference sequence). Trimming left V 0 bases short and J 4 bases short, with 9 bases between. This CDR3 comprises 15 residues. The CDR3 sequence: CATSRDEVSTGELFF. The CDR3 coding sequence is TGTGCCACCAGCAGAGATGAGGTCTCCACCGGGGAGCTGTTTTTT.

This clone was picked up one time. The rearrangement joins TRBV27 to TRBJ1-5; D possibly corresponds to TRBD1 (6 bases). Germline values: CDR1 MNHEY, CDR2 SMNVEV (reference sequence). The V gene lost 2 bases and the J gene lost 2 bases, with 10 bases spanning the gap. The CDR3 length is 15 residues. The CDR3 nucleotides are TGTGCCAGCAGTTTAACCAGGGGAGGCAATCAGCCCCAGCATTTT. This gives the protein CASSLTRGGNQPQHF.

In its sample, this clone was seen once. The chain combines TRBV6-4 with TRBJ1-2; 10 positions match TRBD1. Germline lookup yields CDR1 MRHNA and CDR2 SNTAGT. Germline trimming cut 4 bases from V and 5 bases from J; bases unmatched to any gene: 7. This CDR3 spans 15 amino acids. Here the CDR3 reads CASSAWDRGQYGYTF. CDR3 nucleotides: TGTGCCAGCAGTGCCTGGGACAGGGGACAGTATGGCTACACCTTC.

J is TRBJ1-2 and V is TRBV28; 7 bases fit TRBD1. Germline trimming cut 4 bases from V and 0 bases from J; bases unmatched to any gene: 5. The CDR3 has 15 amino acids. Germline CDR1 is MDHEN and CDR2 is SYDVKM. The CDR3 nucleotides are TGTGCCAGCAGTTCGGGACAGTTGACTAACTATGGCTACACCTTC. It is translated as CASSSGQLTNYGYTF.

V usage is TRBV19 and J usage is TRBJ2-1; 9 bases match TRBD2. Germline V gene lookup returns CDR1 LNHDA and CDR2 SQIVND (reference sequence). The CDR3 extends over 15 amino acids. Germline trimming cut 6 bases from V and 0 bases from J; bases unmatched to any gene: 3. CDR3 coding DNA: TGTGCCAGTAGGAGGACTAGCGACTCCTACAATGAGCAGTTCTTC. This sequence encodes CASRRTSDSYNEQFF.

The chain combines TRBV2 with TRBJ2-1, with 7 bases aligning to TRBD2. The V gene's germline CDR1 is SNHLY and CDR2 FYNNEI. CDR3 size: 13 residues. Trimming cost V 6 bases and J 10 bases; bases outside gene matches: 9. For the CDR3, the DNA is TGTGCCAGCAGCAACACGGGACTATTAGAGCAGTTCTTC. Amino acids: CASSNTGLLEQFF.

V usage is TRBV20-1 and J usage is TRBJ2-3; TRBD1 might be the D (5 bases). The V gene's germline CDR1 is DFQATT and CDR2 SNEGSKA (reference sequence). The CDR3 loop spans 11 amino acids. V shed 5 bases and J shed 8 bases, with 11 bases lying between them. The CDR3: CSALGQSTQYF. CDR3 in DNA: TGCAGTGCTCTCGGACAATCTACGCAGTATTTT.

The CDR3 bases are TGTGCCAGCAGTGTGAGTCCCCAGCCCCAGCATTTT. This encodes CASSVSPQPQHF. J is TRBJ1-5 and V is TRBV2; D gene unclear. Trimming took off 4 bases at V and 7 bases at J, with 8 bases between the two ends. Germline V lookup: CDR1 SNHLY, CDR2 FYNNEI. CDR3 length: 12 amino acids. The whole variable domain, filled in from reference TRBV2 and TRBJ1-5, reads EPEVTQTPSHQVTQMGQEVILRCVPISNHLYFYWYRQILGQKVEFLVSFYNNEISEKSEIFDDQFSVERPDGSNFTLKIRSTKLEDSAMYFCASSVSPQPQHFGDGTRLSIL.

The chain links TRBV18 to TRBJ1-3, with D maybe TRBD1 (6 bases). The germline CDR1 and CDR2 sequences are KGHSH and LQKENI. The CDR3 runs 13 residues. V was cut by 2 bases and J by 8 bases, with 10 bases left in between. Written as DNA, the CDR3 is TGTGCCAGCTCACCATCCAGGGGTGACACCATATATTTT. Translating gives CASSPSRGDTIYF.

The chain has TRBV7-9 and TRBJ2-2; 7 positions agree with TRBD2. The CDR3 is 17 residues long. The V segment lost 5 bases and the J segment 7 bases; nucleotides outside the gene matches: 16. Germline CDR1 and CDR2: SEHNR and FQNEAQ (reference sequence). CDR3 DNA: TGTGCCAGCAGCCCCGGGGAGGGAGGGGCTACGGACGGGGAGCTGTTTTTT. Its translation: CASSPGEGGATDGELFF. The whole variable domain, remainder taken from reference TRBV7-9 and TRBJ2-2, is DTGVSQNPRHKITKRGQNVTFRCDPISEHNRLYWYRQTLGQGPEFLTYFQNEAQLEKSRLLSDRFSAERPKGSFSTLEIQRTEQGDSAMYLCASSPGEGGATDGELFFGEGSRLTVL.

V usage is TRBV4-3 and J usage is TRBJ2-3; D gene unclear. The CDR3 length is 13 residues. CDR1 and CDR2 (germline): LGHNA, YSLEER. V gave up 1 base and J gave up 6 bases, with 8 bases separating them. The CDR3: CASSQGAGDTQYF. The CDR3 DNA reads TGCGCCAGCAGCCAAGGAGCTGGGGATACGCAGTATTTT.

This chain joins TRBV11-3 and TRBJ2-7; no clear D. Trimming took 0 bases from V and 4 from J, leaving 10 bases between them. In germline, CDR1 is SGHNT, CDR2 YENEEA. The CDR3 length is 14 residues. For the CDR3, the DNA is TGTGCCAGCAGCTTAGAGGGCTCCCAATACGAGCAGTACTTC. Residues: CASSLEGSQYEQYF.

The genes are TRBV19 and TRBJ1-2; TRBD1 aligns across 9 bases. CDR3 length equals 15 residues. Germline V lookup: CDR1 LNHDA, CDR2 SQIVND (reference sequence). J gave up 5 bases and V 5 bases, and 9 bases lay outside the gene matches. The CDR3, as DNA: TGTGCCAGTAGTCCTCCGAACAGGGGGCTTTATGGCTACACCTTC. Amino acids: CASSPPNRGLYGYTF.